This passage covers 19 T cell receptor beta chains from one sample sequenced in a study of cytomegalovirus exposure and HLA in healthy donors (dated by TCRdb to 2017 to 2019). Libraries came from the immunoSEQ multiplex PCR assay. For the multiplex PCR, a mixture combining 60 forward primers for TCR Vbeta segments and 13 reverse primers for TCR Jbeta segments was used. The table was pulled from immuneACCESS by TCRdb, which kept in-frame rearrangements only. Such tables lose some clones; where checked, under half of the loss comes from unresolved V genes, and the rest has no known cause. For this sample the table gives some 150,000 clones, of which 75% to 85% were detected only once. In total, the top ten clones hold roughly 5.5% of the sample. Sequenced input: PBMCs. These receptor sequences come from a middle-aged woman in good health and CMV-seropositive.

The J gene is TRBJ1-2, the V gene TRBV7-6; D remains ambiguous. From germline, CDR1 is SGHVS and CDR2 FNYEAQ. This CDR3 is built from 13 residues. V lost 5 bases and J 4 bases, leaving 11 bases between the germline ends. CDR3 DNA sequence: TGTGCCAGCAGCACCGAGGGCGGCTATGGCTACACCTTC. Amino acid sequence: CASSTEGGYGYTF.

The V and J genes are TRBV2 and TRBJ2-7; a weak D match, TRBD1 (6 bases). The CDR3 has 15 amino acids. Germline loops: CDR1 SNHLY, CDR2 FYNNEI. Deletions cut 2 bases from V and 2 bases from J, with 13 bases between. The CDR3, as DNA: TGTGCCAGCAGTGAAATACGGGACACCACCTACGAGCAGTACTTC. This codes for CASSEIRDTTYEQYF.

A few counts support this clone. The rearrangement uses TRBV10-1 and TRBJ1-5; no reliable D call. This CDR3 contains 13 residues. CDR1 and CDR2 (germline): WNHNN, SYGVQD (reference sequence). V shed 3 bases and J shed 6 bases, with 9 bases lying between them. CDR3 coding DNA: TGCGCCAGCAGTGATAGAGGTGCTCAGCCCCAGCATTTT. The encoded protein is CASSDRGAQPQHF.

The chain links TRBV7-3 to TRBJ1-2; D ambiguous. Germline loops: CDR1 SGHTA, CDR2 FQGTGA. The CDR3 is 13 amino acids. The V end lost 2 bases, the J end lost 7 bases, and 11 bases lay between the germline ends. For the CDR3, the DNA is TGTGCCAGCAGCTTAGGTTCGGGTTCTGGCTACACCTTC. Translation: CASSLGSGSGYTF. Full variable domain (missing parts from reference TRBV7-3 and TRBJ1-2): GAGVSQTPSNKVTEKGKYVELRCDPISGHTALYWYRQSLGQGPEFLIYFQGTGAADDSGLPNDRFFAVRPEGSVSTLKIQRTERGDSAVYLCASSLGSGSGYTFGSGTRLTVV.

The V gene is TRBV9, the J gene TRBJ2-1; 11 bases line up with TRBD2. Germline CDR1 and CDR2: SGDLS and YYNGEE. CDR3 length: 17 residues. V lost 4 bases to trimming and J lost 12 bases; unmatched junction nucleotides: 18. CDR3 loop: CASSPGGPLAGGLGQFF. The CDR3 DNA reads TGTGCCAGCAGCCCCGGGGGGCCTCTAGCGGGGGGTTTGGGGCAGTTCTTC.

V is TRBV5-4 and J is TRBJ2-6; D call uncertain. This CDR3 has 15 amino acids. Germline V gene lookup returns CDR1 SGHNT and CDR2 YYREEE (reference sequence). V lost 2 bases and J 0 bases, leaving 6 bases between the germline ends. DNA of the CDR3: TGTGCCAGCAGCTTTGAGATCTCTGGGGCCAACGTCCTGACTTTC. This translates into CASSFEISGANVLTF.

This chain links TRBV25-1 with TRBJ2-2; D unresolved. The V gene lost 2 bases and the J gene lost 1 base, with 8 bases spanning the gap. Germline lookup yields CDR1 MGHDK and CDR2 SYGVNS. This CDR3 region has 15 residues. In DNA, the CDR3 is TGTGCCAGCAGTGAAGAGAGGTTGAACACCGGGGAGCTGTTTTTT. Encoded protein: CASSEERLNTGELFF.

The chain employs TRBV14 and TRBJ1-5, with D perhaps matching TRBD1 (5 bases). Trimming left V 8 bases short and J 1 base short, with 9 bases between. CDR1 is SGHDN, CDR2 FVKESK, per germline. This CDR3 has 13 residues. Here the CDR3 DNA reads TGTGCCAGCGCGCGGGACAGCAATCAGCCCCAGCATTTT. Encoded protein: CASARDSNQPQHF.

In its sample, this clone was seen a few times. The V and J genes are TRBV5-1 and TRBJ1-4; TRBD1 matches at 9 bases. V shed 4 bases and J 5 bases; nucleotides not matched to a gene: 6. The CDR3 spans 15 residues. The germline gives CDR1 SGHRS, CDR2 YFSETQ. This CDR3 is CASSHGTGQNEKLFF. The CDR3 DNA follows: TGCGCCAGCAGCCACGGGACAGGGCAGAATGAAAAACTGTTTTTT. Complete variable domain (other parts from reference TRBV5-1 and TRBJ1-4): KAGVTQTPRYLIKTRGQQVTLSCSPISGHRSVSWYQQTPGQGLQFLFEYFSETQRNKGNFPGRFSGRQFSNSRSEMNVSTLELGDSALYLCASSHGTGQNEKLFFGSGTQLSVL.

The J gene is TRBJ1-1, the V gene TRBV19, with 7 positions matching TRBD1. Germline values: CDR1 LNHDA, CDR2 SQIVND (reference sequence). V shed 2 bases, J shed 3 bases, and the junction held 3 bases outside the gene matches. This CDR3 has 14 amino acids. The CDR3 DNA reads TGTGCCAGTAGTATACCAGGGGGAGACACTGAAGCTTTCTTT. As protein: CASSIPGGDTEAFF.

This clone was observed a few times. For the CDR3, the DNA is TGTGCCAGCAGTGGACTAGCGGGAGGGAAGCAGTACTTC. This encodes CASSGLAGGKQYF. The chain links TRBV6-4 to TRBJ2-7; 14 nucleotides agree with TRBD2. The CDR3 spans 13 residues. Unmatched junction bases numbered 1, after V lost 4 bases and J lost 8 bases. The V gene's germline CDR1 is MRHNA and CDR2 SNTAGT.

The chain uses TRBV7-8 and TRBJ2-2; D might be TRBD1 (5 bases). V gave up 8 bases and J gave up 1 base, with 14 bases separating them. Per germline, CDR1 SGHVS and CDR2 FQNEAQ. The CDR3 contains 15 residues. Here the CDR3 reads CASASHGQNTGELFF. CDR3 nucleotide sequence: TGTGCCAGCGCGTCCCACGGACAGAACACCGGGGAGCTGTTTTTT.

The V and J genes are TRBV6-1 and TRBJ1-5; 7 positions agree with TRBD1. CDR1 is MNHNS and CDR2 is SASEGT in the germline V gene. The CDR3 runs 14 residues. After removal of 5 bases from V and 3 bases from J, the junction contained 4 bases not matched to a gene. For the CDR3, the DNA is TGTGCCAGCAGTACGGGACAGATCAATCAGCCCCAGCATTTT. Protein product: CASSTGQINQPQHF.

The CDR3 DNA reads TGTGCCAGCAGCCCCGGGACAGGGACAATTGGACATCGTGAAAAACTGTTTTTT. Translation gives CASSPGTGTIGHREKLFF. This rearrangement joins TRBV7-9 to TRBJ1-4; 9 nucleotides line up with TRBD1. This CDR3 is built from 18 residues. The ends lost 5 bases at V and 7 bases at J; junction bases unmatched: 17. In germline, CDR1 is SEHNR, CDR2 FQNEAQ (reference sequence). The whole variable domain, remainder taken from reference TRBV7-9 and TRBJ1-4, is DTGVSQNPRHKITKRGQNVTFRCDPISEHNRLYWYRQTLGQGPEFLTYFQNEAQLEKSRLLSDRFSAERPKGSFSTLEIQRTEQGDSAMYLCASSPGTGTIGHREKLFFGSGTQLSVL.

This chain links TRBV10-1 with TRBJ2-5; no reliable D call. The DNA matches TRBJ2-7 better at its end, which makes the J call doubtful. This CDR3 spans 11 amino acids. The germline CDR1 and CDR2 sequences are WNHNN and SYGVQD (reference sequence). CDR3 bases: TGCGCCAGCAGTGAGGGTTACGAGCAGTACTTC. Protein: CASSEGYEQYF.

This rearrangement joins TRBV29-1 to TRBJ2-1, with TRBD1 matching over 7 bases. Germline V gives CDR1 SQVTM, CDR2 ANQGSEA. The CDR3 has 14 residues. After removal of 5 bases from V and 4 bases from J, the junction contained 8 bases not matched to a gene. The CDR3 nucleotides read TGCAGCGTTACCGGGACAGCAAGATACAATGAGCAGTTCTTC. It is translated as CSVTGTARYNEQFF.

The genes are TRBV5-1 and TRBJ2-7, with 13 bases fitting TRBD2. Looked up from germline, CDR1 is SGHRS and CDR2 is YFSETQ. J gave up 7 bases and V 5 bases, and 6 bases lay outside the gene matches. The CDR3 totals 14 residues. The CDR3 loop is CASSWTSGSREQYF. In DNA form, the CDR3 reads TGCGCCAGCAGTTGGACTAGCGGGAGTAGGGAGCAGTACTTC.

This clone was observed a handful of times. The CDR3 DNA reads as TGTGCCAGCAGTGAAACTAGCGGGAGAATAGATACGCAGTATTTT. Protein: CASSETSGRIDTQYF. V is TRBV6-1 and J is TRBJ2-3, with 11 bases lining up with TRBD2. This CDR3 has 15 amino acids. The V gene end was trimmed by 2 bases and the J gene end by 5 bases; junction bases not matched to a gene: 3. The V gene's germline CDR1 is MNHNS and CDR2 SASEGT.

The V and J genes are TRBV7-2 and TRBJ1-1; D may be TRBD1 (6 bases). The CDR3 covers 17 residues. The germline CDR1 and CDR2 sequences are SGHTA and FQGNSA. V gave up 2 bases and J gave up 0 bases, with 16 bases separating them. The CDR3 loop reads CASSLLGPGVMNTEAFF. The CDR3 bases are TGTGCCAGCAGCTTATTGGGTCCAGGGGTTATGAACACTGAAGCTTTCTTT. The variable domain in full, completed from reference TRBV7-2 and TRBJ1-1, reads GAGVSQSPSNKVTEKGKDVELRCDPISGHTALYWYRQSLGQGLEFLIYFQGNSAPDKSGLPSDRFSAERTGGSVSTLTIQRTQQEDSAVYLCASSLLGPGVMNTEAFFGQGTRLTVV.